A selection of T cell receptor beta chains follows, all from one sample in a study of Ad26.COV2.S vaccination and SARS-CoV-2 variants. Only in-frame clones appear in the TCRdb table, and some are missing; sequencing was by immunoSEQ multiplex PCR. The data hold about 370,000 clones, with 88% observed a single time. The sequencing here drew on peripheral blood, taken in a trial of Ad26.COV2.S vaccine versus placebo. These TCRs come from a person between 18 and 60 years old who received the Ad26.COV2.S COVID-19 vaccine or a placebo. Both conserved end residues are part of each CDR3. A D gene is named only where the DNA matches it firmly. A clone size is listed for some rows: how often the clone was seen (once, few, many), or a class if it is expanded.

v_call,j_call,clone_size,d_call,cdr3_aa,cdr3_nt
TRBV6-1,TRBJ2-5,NA,NA,CASSEAQNQETQYF,TGTGCCAGCAGTGAAGCGCAGAACCAAGAGACCCAGTACTTC
TRBV6-5,TRBJ2-1,NA,NA,CASSSQAPAPSSVF,TGTGCCAGCAGTTCACAGGCCCCGGCCCCCAGTAGTGTCTTC
TRBV5-4,TRBJ2-3,NA,TRBD1,CASSPRTGSTDTQYF,TGTGCCAGCAGCCCACGGACAGGTAGCACAGATACGCAGTATTTT
TRBV5-6,TRBJ2-3,NA,TRBD2,CASSLLAGGLSQYF,TGTGCCAGCAGCTTACTAGCGGGGGGGCTTTCGCAGTATTTT
TRBV11-1,TRBJ2-3,NA,NA,CASSYRLGRTDTQYF,TGTGCCAGCAGCTACCGTCTCGGGCGGACAGATACGCAGTATTTT
TRBV4-2,TRBJ2-3,few,NA,CASSQRLLGSDTQYF,TGTGCCAGCAGCCAAAGACTACTAGGCTCAGATACGCAGTATTTT
TRBV5-1,TRBJ2-5,NA,NA,CASSSPEPTARETQYF,TGCGCCAGCAGCTCCCCGGAACCCACGGCCCGGGAGACCCAGTACTTC
TRBV10-2,TRBJ1-5,once,NA,CASTGARNQPQHF,TGCGCCAGCACAGGGGCCAGAAATCAGCCCCAGCATTTT
TRBV5-6,TRBJ2-7,NA,NA,CASRPGQTGEEQYF,TGTGCCAGCAGACCGGGACAAACGGGAGAGGAGCAGTACTTC
TRBV6-2/TRBV6-3,TRBJ2-7,NA,NA,CASSYGQSFSYEQYF,TGTGCCAGCAGTTACGGGCAGTCTTTCTCCTACGAGCAGTACTTC
TRBV5-1,TRBJ2-2,NA,NA,CASGGTGELFF,TGCGCCAGCGGGGGGACCGGGGAGCTGTTTTTT
TRBV5-1,TRBJ1-1,NA,NA,CASSYVQGSIENTEAFF,TGCGCCAGCAGCTACGTCCAGGGATCGATTGAGAACACTGAAGCTTTCTTT
TRBV9,TRBJ2-1,NA,NA,CASSDSGGEQFF,TGTGCCAGCAGCGATAGCGGAGGTGAGCAGTTCTTC
TRBV7-9,TRBJ2-1,once,NA,CASSFSGLGEQFF,TGTGCCAGCAGCTTTTCCGGGTTGGGTGAGCAGTTCTTC
TRBV6-2/TRBV6-3,TRBJ2-1,NA,NA,CASSYETDGDNEQFF,TGTGCCAGCAGTTATGAGACAGACGGAGACAATGAGCAGTTCTTC
TRBV6-1,TRBJ1-3,NA,NA,CASSEARGPSSGNTIYF,TGTGCCAGCAGTGAAGCCAGGGGCCCGAGCTCTGGAAACACCATATATTTT
TRBV2,TRBJ1-4,NA,NA,CASSAGLVSLFF,TGTGCCAGCAGTGCTGGTCTCGTATCGCTGTTTTTT
TRBV7-9,TRBJ2-1,NA,NA,CASSLYQGNEQFF,TGTGCCAGCAGCTTATATCAGGGGAATGAGCAGTTCTTC
TRBV7-2,TRBJ2-5,NA,NA,CASSLFTSSSKMAETQYF,TGTGCCAGCAGCTTATTTACGTCTAGCAGTAAGATGGCGGAGACCCAGTACTTC
TRBV6-6,TRBJ1-1,NA,NA,CASSYTRTENTEAFF,TGTGCCAGCAGTTACACCCGGACAGAGAACACTGAAGCTTTCTTT
TRBV11-2,TRBJ2-3,once,TRBD2,CASSLSGGAFDNTDTQYF,TGTGCCAGCAGCTTATCGGGGGGGGCCTTTGATAACACAGATACGCAGTATTTT
TRBV7-2,TRBJ2-7,NA,TRBD1,CASSMTGGGTYEQYF,TGTGCCAGCAGCATGACAGGGGGTGGGACCTACGAGCAGTACTTC
TRBV15,TRBJ1-4,NA,NA,CATSKEKSAEKLFF,TGTGCCACCAGCAAAGAGAAGTCGGCTGAAAAACTGTTTTTT
TRBV6-5,TRBJ2-1,NA,TRBD1,CASSLGTAEPYNEQFF,TGTGCCAGCAGTTTGGGGACAGCGGAACCCTACAATGAGCAGTTCTTC
TRBV30,TRBJ2-7,NA,NA,CAWSSKGHEQYF,TGTGCCTGGTCCTCGAAGGGCCACGAGCAGTACTTC